This entry lists 8 T cell receptor beta chains sequenced from one sample in a study of cytomegalovirus exposure and HLA in healthy donors. PCR was performed using 60 Vbeta and 13 Jbeta primers. Only in-frame clones appear in the TCRdb table, and some are missing; sequencing was by immunoSEQ multiplex PCR. The repertoire consists of some 150,000 clones, with roughly 80% occurring once and the leading ten covering about 4.1%. The sequenced sample was PBMCs. The receptors were gathered from a woman aged 40 to 50 in good health and CMV-seropositive.

The V call is TRBV19, the J call TRBJ2-7, with 10 positions matching TRBD1. Germline values: CDR1 LNHDA, CDR2 SQIVND (reference sequence). Trimming removed 9 bases from V and 3 bases from J; junction bases left unmatched: 8. The CDR3 covers 14 residues. CDR3 bases: TGTGCCAGCGGGGGGACAGGGGTGGACTACGAGCAGTACTTC. This encodes CASGGTGVDYEQYF.

The chain combines TRBV4-1 with TRBJ1-1; D is unclear. The V and J ends lost 1 base and 0 bases respectively, with 9 bases between them. Germline CDR1 MGHRA, CDR2 YSYEKL. CDR3 length: 15 residues. This CDR3 reads CASSQGPSLNTEAFF. The CDR3 region has the DNA TGCGCCAGCAGCCAAGGGCCTTCACTGAACACTGAAGCTTTCTTT.

The chain combines TRBV6-6 with TRBJ2-7; 9 positions agree with TRBD1. Trimming at V came to 0 bases and at J to 2 bases, leaving 2 bases not matched to a gene. The germline V gene has CDR1 MNHNY and CDR2 SVGAGI (reference sequence). CDR3 length equals 15 residues. The CDR3 coding sequence is TGTGCCAGCAGTTACTCCAGGACAGGGGCCTACGAGCAGTACTTC. Its translation is CASSYSRTGAYEQYF.

This chain links TRBV6-1 with TRBJ1-4; D unclear. Germline loops: CDR1 MNHNS, CDR2 SASEGT. With 3 bases removed from V and 8 bases from J, the gap between germline ends came to 10 bases. The CDR3 sequence is 13 residues long. CDR3 bases: TGTGCCAGCAGTGACCAACCTAGGGAAAAACTGTTTTTT. Translating it yields CASSDQPREKLFF.

Only a few counts were recorded for this clone. The rearrangement uses TRBV5-6 and TRBJ1-5; no definite D call. The length of the CDR3 is 13 residues. Germline V CDR1 and CDR2: SGHDT, YYEEEE. Trimming removed 5 bases at V and 5 bases at J, with 11 bases between. The CDR3 nucleotides are TGTGCCAGCAGTCAATCGACACATCAGCCCCAGCATTTT. Translating gives CASSQSTHQPQHF.

The CDR3: CAWSGRPGNTIYF. The CDR3 DNA reads as TGTGCCTGGAGTGGGAGACCTGGAAACACCATATATTTT. The J gene is TRBJ1-3, the V gene TRBV30; D call uncertain. V dropped 1 base and J dropped 2 bases, with 6 bases sitting between them. The length of the CDR3 is 13 residues. Germline CDR1 is GTSNPN and CDR2 is SVGIG (reference sequence).

The chain is built from TRBV4-3 and TRBJ1-5, with 9 bases aligning to TRBD1. The V segment lost 2 bases and the J segment 3 bases; nucleotides outside the gene matches: 8. Germline CDR1 LGHNA, CDR2 YSLEER. The CDR3 loop spans 17 amino acids. The DNA of the CDR3 is TGCGCCAGCAGCCAATTCATCGGGACAGGGCACAATCAGCCCCAGCATTTT. It encodes CASSQFIGTGHNQPQHF.

The genes are TRBV6-5 and TRBJ2-7; TRBD1 agrees at 9 bases. The germline CDR1 and CDR2 sequences are MNHEY and SVGAGI. This CDR3 comprises 15 residues. J lost 1 base, V lost 0 bases, and 1 base had no gene match. CDR3 bases: TGTGCCAGCAGTTACTCCGGGACAGGGTCCTACGAGCAGTACTTC. Translating gives CASSYSGTGSYEQYF.